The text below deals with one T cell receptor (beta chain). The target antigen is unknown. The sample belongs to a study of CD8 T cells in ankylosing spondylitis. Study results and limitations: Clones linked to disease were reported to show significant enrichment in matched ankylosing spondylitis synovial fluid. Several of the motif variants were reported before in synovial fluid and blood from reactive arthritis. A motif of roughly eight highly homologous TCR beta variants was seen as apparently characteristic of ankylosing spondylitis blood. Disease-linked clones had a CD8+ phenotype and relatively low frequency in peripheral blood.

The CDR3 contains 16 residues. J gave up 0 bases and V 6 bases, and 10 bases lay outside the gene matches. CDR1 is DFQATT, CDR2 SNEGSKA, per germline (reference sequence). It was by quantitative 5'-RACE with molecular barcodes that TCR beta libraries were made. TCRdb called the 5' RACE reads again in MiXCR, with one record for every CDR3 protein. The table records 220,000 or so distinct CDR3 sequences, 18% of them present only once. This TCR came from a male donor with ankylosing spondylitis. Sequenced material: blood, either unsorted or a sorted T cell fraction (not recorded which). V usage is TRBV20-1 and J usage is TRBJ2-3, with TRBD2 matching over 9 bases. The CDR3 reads CSAPPAGGMSTDTQYF. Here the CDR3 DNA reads TGCAGTGCCCCCCCGGCGGGAGGGATGAGCACAGATACGCAGTATTTT.